The rows below give T cell receptor beta chains drawn from one sample of a study of blood T cell repertoires in COVID-19. Libraries were prepared by immunoSEQ multiplex PCR; TCRdb keeps only in-frame clonotypes and omits some of them. The sample shows under 250,000 clones, about 93% of them seen only once. Sequenced input: peripheral blood. The receptors originated from a man in his 60s with COVID-19, enrolled during active disease. Each CDR3 is given with its conserved first and last residue. A D gene is named only where the DNA matches it firmly. Size values are once, few and many counts, or a class for expanded clones, and some rows have none.

d_gene: .
v_gene: TRBV30
j_gene: TRBJ1-2
abundance: .
CDR3aa: CAWILQGYGYTF
CDR3nt: TGTGCCTGGATTCTGCAGGGCTATGGCTACACCTTC

d_gene: .
v_gene: TRBV5-8
j_gene: TRBJ1-1
abundance: .
CDR3aa: CASSALMGTRSNTEAFF
CDR3nt: TGTGCCAGCAGCGCCCTCATGGGGACACGGTCAAACACTGAAGCTTTCTTT

d_gene: .
v_gene: TRBV6-5
j_gene: TRBJ2-7
abundance: .
CDR3aa: CASSYSNRVNYEQYF
CDR3nt: TGTGCCAGCAGTTACTCGAACAGGGTGAACTACGAGCAGTACTTC

d_gene: TRBD1
v_gene: TRBV12-3/TRBV12-4
j_gene: TRBJ1-2
abundance: .
CDR3aa: CASTRTGDGGYTF
CDR3nt: TGTGCCAGCACACGGACAGGGGATGGTGGCTACACCTTC

d_gene: .
v_gene: TRBV7-6
j_gene: TRBJ2-7
abundance: once
CDR3aa: CASSRDMEGEQYF
CDR3nt: TGTGCCAGCAGCCGAGATATGGAGGGCGAGCAGTACTTC

d_gene: TRBD2
v_gene: TRBV15
j_gene: TRBJ2-7
abundance: .
CDR3aa: CATSLGLAGWYEQYF
CDR3nt: TGTGCCACCAGCCTCGGACTAGCGGGGTGGTACGAGCAGTACTTC

d_gene: .
v_gene: TRBV3-1/TRBV3-2
j_gene: TRBJ1-2
abundance: .
CDR3aa: CASSQSGKAGNYGYTF
CDR3nt: TGTGCCAGCAGCCAAAGTGGAAAGGCGGGGAACTATGGCTACACCTTC

d_gene: .
v_gene: TRBV3-1/TRBV3-2
j_gene: TRBJ1-1
abundance: .
CDR3aa: CASSQEGAGLGRTEAFF
CDR3nt: TGTGCCAGCAGCCAAGAAGGGGCGGGACTGGGGCGGACTGAAGCTTTCTTT

d_gene: .
v_gene: TRBV5-5
j_gene: TRBJ2-7
abundance: .
CDR3aa: CASSLGQWYEQYF
CDR3nt: TGTGCCAGCAGCTTGGGACAGTGGTACGAGCAGTACTTC

d_gene: TRBD1
v_gene: TRBV19
j_gene: TRBJ2-5
abundance: .
CDR3aa: CASSTAGGTGETQYF
CDR3nt: TGTGCCAGTAGTACCGCAGGGGGCACGGGAGAGACCCAGTACTTC

d_gene: .
v_gene: TRBV30
j_gene: TRBJ2-7
abundance: once
CDR3aa: CAWTPPTGISYEQYF
CDR3nt: TGTGCCTGGACCCCACCGACGGGAATCTCCTACGAGCAGTACTTC

d_gene: TRBD2
v_gene: TRBV27
j_gene: TRBJ2-1
abundance: .
CDR3aa: CASSSQRENNEQFF
CDR3nt: TGTGCCAGCAGTTCTCAGCGGGAGAACAATGAGCAGTTCTTC

d_gene: TRBD1
v_gene: TRBV15
j_gene: TRBJ2-2
abundance: .
CDR3aa: CATSKKGQPSGELFF
CDR3nt: TGTGCCACCAGCAAAAAGGGACAGCCATCCGGAGAGCTGTTTTTT

d_gene: TRBD1
v_gene: TRBV5-1
j_gene: TRBJ2-7
abundance: .
CDR3aa: CASSRDRVYEQYF
CDR3nt: TGCGCCAGCAGCCGGGACAGGGTCTACGAGCAGTACTTC

d_gene: TRBD1
v_gene: TRBV29-1
j_gene: TRBJ1-1
abundance: .
CDR3aa: CSASGGANTEAFF
CDR3nt: TGCAGCGCCTCAGGGGGCGCGAACACTGAAGCTTTCTTT

d_gene: TRBD1
v_gene: TRBV6-5
j_gene: TRBJ2-7
abundance: .
CDR3aa: CASVRTGSYEQYF
CDR3nt: TGTGCCAGTGTACGGACAGGCTCCTACGAGCAGTACTTC

d_gene: .
v_gene: TRBV7-9
j_gene: TRBJ2-2
abundance: .
CDR3aa: CASSLAPGSTTGELFF
CDR3nt: TGTGCCAGCAGCTTAGCGCCCGGGTCTACCACCGGGGAGCTGTTTTTT

d_gene: TRBD1
v_gene: TRBV20-1
j_gene: TRBJ1-2
abundance: .
CDR3aa: CSASRQGSGYGYTF
CDR3nt: TGCAGTGCTAGTAGACAGGGAAGTGGCTATGGCTACACCTTC

d_gene: TRBD1
v_gene: TRBV5-8
j_gene: TRBJ2-7
abundance: .
CDR3aa: CASTNPWDRAPRLTPYEQYF
CDR3nt: TGTGCCAGCACGAACCCCTGGGACAGGGCTCCAAGACTTACTCCCTACGAGCAGTACTTC

d_gene: TRBD1
v_gene: TRBV5-3
j_gene: TRBJ1-2
abundance: .
CDR3aa: CARSNRGDYGYTF
CDR3nt: TGTGCCAGAAGCAACAGGGGGGACTATGGCTACACCTTC

d_gene: .
v_gene: TRBV2
j_gene: TRBJ1-5
abundance: .
CDR3aa: CASRDRASNQPQHF
CDR3nt: TGTGCCAGCAGGGACAGAGCGAGCAATCAGCCCCAGCATTTT

d_gene: TRBD1
v_gene: TRBV29-1
j_gene: TRBJ2-1
abundance: .
CDR3aa: CSGGQSYNEQFF
CDR3nt: TGCAGCGGGGGACAGTCCTACAATGAGCAGTTCTTC

d_gene: .
v_gene: TRBV9
j_gene: TRBJ2-7
abundance: few
CDR3aa: CASSGPDSFSYEQYF
CDR3nt: TGTGCCAGCAGCGGACCGGACAGTTTCTCCTACGAGCAGTACTTC

d_gene: TRBD2
v_gene: TRBV7-3
j_gene: TRBJ2-3
abundance: .
CDR3aa: CASSLTPLAGDTQYF
CDR3nt: TGTGCCAGCAGCTTAACCCCCCTAGCGGGGGATACGCAGTATTTT

d_gene: .
v_gene: TRBV2
j_gene: TRBJ1-5
abundance: .
CDR3aa: CASSEGRASNQPQHF
CDR3nt: TGTGCCAGCAGTGAGGGCAGGGCTAGCAATCAGCCCCAGCATTTT

d_gene: .
v_gene: TRBV12-3/TRBV12-4
j_gene: TRBJ1-2
abundance: .
CDR3aa: CASSLGANYGYTF
CDR3nt: TGTGCCAGCAGTTTAGGCGCGAACTATGGCTACACCTTC

d_gene: .
v_gene: TRBV6-2/TRBV6-3
j_gene: TRBJ1-1
abundance: .
CDR3aa: CASSYAGRNTEAFF
CDR3nt: TGTGCCAGCAGTTACGCGGGACGGAACACTGAAGCTTTCTTT

d_gene: TRBD2
v_gene: TRBV18
j_gene: TRBJ2-3
abundance: .
CDR3aa: CASSRAGARTDTQYF
CDR3nt: TGTGCCAGCTCACGAGCGGGGGCCCGCACAGATACGCAGTATTTT

d_gene: TRBD2
v_gene: TRBV11-2
j_gene: TRBJ2-1
abundance: .
CDR3aa: CASSSMAGGYNEQFF
CDR3nt: TGTGCCAGCAGCTCTATGGCGGGAGGGTACAATGAGCAGTTCTTC

d_gene: TRBD1
v_gene: TRBV6-5
j_gene: TRBJ2-7
abundance: .
CDR3aa: CASSYSLDRGTYEQYF
CDR3nt: TGTGCCAGCAGTTACAGTTTGGACAGGGGCACCTACGAGCAGTACTTC

d_gene: .
v_gene: TRBV30
j_gene: TRBJ2-3
abundance: .
CDR3aa: CAWRSRDTDTQYF
CDR3nt: TGTGCCTGGAGATCTCGGGACACAGATACGCAGTATTTT

d_gene: TRBD1
v_gene: TRBV15
j_gene: TRBJ1-2
abundance: .
CDR3aa: CATSRGGTGGNWIGYTF
CDR3nt: TGTGCCACCAGCAGAGGCGGGACAGGGGGCAATTGGATCGGCTACACCTTC

d_gene: TRBD2
v_gene: TRBV6-1
j_gene: TRBJ2-1
abundance: .
CDR3aa: CASSERRLASDNEQFF
CDR3nt: TGTGCCAGCAGTGAGCGACGACTAGCGTCGGACAATGAGCAGTTCTTC

d_gene: TRBD1
v_gene: TRBV7-3
j_gene: TRBJ2-1
abundance: few
CDR3aa: CASSTGTGANEQFF
CDR3nt: TGTGCCAGCAGCACCGGGACAGGGGCGAATGAGCAGTTCTTC

d_gene: .
v_gene: TRBV3-1/TRBV3-2
j_gene: TRBJ2-2
abundance: .
CDR3aa: CASSLRGTGELFF
CDR3nt: TGTGCCAGCAGCCTTCGGGGCACCGGGGAGCTGTTTTTT

d_gene: .
v_gene: TRBV5-1
j_gene: TRBJ1-4
abundance: .
CDR3aa: CASSLVQGSEKLFF
CDR3nt: TGCGCCAGCAGCTTGGTACAGGGTTCTGAAAAACTGTTTTTT

d_gene: .
v_gene: TRBV19
j_gene: TRBJ1-2
abundance: .
CDR3aa: CASNIGAGGYTF
CDR3nt: TGTGCCAGTAACATAGGGGCTGGGGGCTACACCTTC

d_gene: TRBD1
v_gene: TRBV7-9
j_gene: TRBJ1-1
abundance: few
CDR3aa: CASSLYRQGRRGTEAFF
CDR3nt: TGTGCCAGCAGCTTATACCGACAGGGAAGAAGAGGTACTGAAGCTTTCTTT

d_gene: .
v_gene: TRBV3-1/TRBV3-2
j_gene: TRBJ1-1
abundance: once
CDR3aa: CASSQEGARAAFF
CDR3nt: TGTGCCAGCAGCCAAGAAGGGGCACGGGCAGCTTTCTTT

d_gene: TRBD1
v_gene: TRBV7-2
j_gene: TRBJ1-5
abundance: .
CDR3aa: CASSPTGVQPQHF
CDR3nt: TGTGCCAGCAGCCCCACAGGGGTTCAGCCCCAGCATTTT

d_gene: .
v_gene: TRBV4-1
j_gene: TRBJ1-1
abundance: .
CDR3aa: CASSRPPGFNTEAFF
CDR3nt: TGCGCCAGCAGCCGGCCACCGGGATTCAACACTGAAGCTTTCTTT

d_gene: TRBD1
v_gene: TRBV7-9
j_gene: TRBJ1-6
abundance: .
CDR3aa: CASSSETGGFSPLHF
CDR3nt: TGTGCCAGCAGCTCAGAGACAGGGGGCTTTTCACCCCTCCACTTT

d_gene: TRBD1
v_gene: TRBV7-2
j_gene: TRBJ1-6
abundance: .
CDR3aa: CASSPGTGLFSPLHF
CDR3nt: TGTGCCAGCAGCCCCGGGACAGGGCTTTTTTCACCCCTCCACTTT

d_gene: .
v_gene: TRBV7-9
j_gene: TRBJ2-1
abundance: .
CDR3aa: CASSLVGGSSYNEQFF
CDR3nt: TGTGCCAGCAGCTTAGTCGGCGGAAGCTCCTACAATGAGCAGTTCTTC

d_gene: .
v_gene: TRBV19
j_gene: TRBJ1-2
abundance: .
CDR3aa: CASSSSRGSNYGYTF
CDR3nt: TGTGCCAGTAGTTCGTCCCGAGGGAGTAACTATGGCTACACCTTC

d_gene: .
v_gene: TRBV28
j_gene: TRBJ1-2
abundance: .
CDR3aa: CASNPGTNYGYTF
CDR3nt: TGTGCCAGCAATCCAGGGACTAACTATGGCTACACCTTC

d_gene: .
v_gene: TRBV30
j_gene: TRBJ2-1
abundance: .
CDR3aa: CAWSNGGNSLQKFF
CDR3nt: TGTGCCTGGAGTAATGGCGGGAATTCCTTACAGAAGTTCTTC

d_gene: .
v_gene: TRBV3-1/TRBV3-2
j_gene: TRBJ2-1
abundance: once
CDR3aa: CASSQDLVSYNEQFF
CDR3nt: TGTGCCAGCAGCCAAGATTTAGTCTCCTACAATGAGCAGTTCTTC

d_gene: .
v_gene: TRBV5-1
j_gene: TRBJ1-6
abundance: .
CDR3aa: CASSVGAGNSPLHF
CDR3nt: TGCGCCAGCAGCGTCGGGGCGGGGAATTCACCCCTCCACTTT